The clone carrying this TCR beta chain showed up many times. Its target is unknown. The source of the sample is a study of early T cells in non-severe SARS-CoV-2 infection. In the study overall: The study sequenced bulk RNA from unsorted whole blood, with chains unpaired. Broader study findings: In VDJdb matching, anti-spike CD8 responses were favored while private and CD4 specificities went missing.

Each single cDNA molecule received a unique molecular identifier. TCRdb reprocessed the 5' RACE reads with MiXCR, giving one entry per CDR3 protein. The sample consists of approximately 28,000 distinct CDR3 sequences, around 5.5% of them appearing once. Trimming took off 3 bases at V and 6 bases at J, with 12 bases between the two ends. CDR3 length: 12 residues. Germline V gene data show CDR1 as SQVTM and CDR2 as ANQGSEA. V and J are TRBV29-1 and TRBJ2-7, with D possibly matching TRBD1 (6 bases). The source material was whole blood. The clonotype comes from an adult who was a healthcare worker with PCR-confirmed SARS-CoV-2 infection or an uninfected control (not recorded which). CDR3 in amino acids: CSVDHRAGEQYF. As DNA, the CDR3 is TGCAGCGTTGATCACAGGGCCGGCGAGCAGTACTTC.